These T cell receptor beta chains were read from a single sample in a study of preoperative IRX-2 immunotherapy in early breast cancer. Clones were read by immunoSEQ multiplex PCR, and TCRdb kept only the in-frame ones, dropping some. The table has about 28,000 clones, about four fifths seen once. Specimen collection occurred from a patient treated with IRX-2 immunotherapy. Source of these receptors: a human donor with breast cancer. The CDR3 runs from the conserved cysteine through the conserved F or W. A D gene is named only where the DNA matches it firmly. The size of a clone is reported for some rows only, either as once, few or many, or as a class for expanded clones.

15	-	-	TRBJ1-4	TRBV11-1	CASSTRVLGYEKLFF	TGTGCCAGCAGCACTAGGGTTCTAGGTTACGAAAAACTGTTTTTT
12	-	-	TRBJ1-5	TRBV16	CASSDSNQPQHF	TGTGCCAGCAGCGACAGCAATCAGCCCCAGCATTTT
15	medium-sized	-	TRBJ1-5	TRBV28	CASSWAVRGNQPQHF	TGTGCCAGCAGTTGGGCCGTGAGGGGGAATCAGCCCCAGCATTTT
13	-	-	TRBJ1-1	TRBV7-1	CASSLVVNTEAFF	TGTGCCAGCAGCTTAGTGGTGAACACTGAAGCTTTCTTT
15	once	TRBD2	TRBJ2-1	TRBV7-1	CASSRRSGERNEQFF	TGTGCCAGCAGCAGGCGTAGCGGGGAGAGGAATGAGCAGTTCTTC
18	-	-	TRBJ1-3	TRBV7-7	CASSLRVGPQDSGNTIYF	TGTGCCAGCAGCTTAAGGGTGGGCCCCCAGGACTCTGGAAACACCATATATTTT
15	-	TRBD2	TRBJ2-1	TRBV11-3	CASSLEPSGYNEQFF	TGTGCCAGCAGCTTAGAGCCTAGCGGGTACAATGAGCAGTTCTTC
15	-	TRBD2	TRBJ2-7	TRBV5-1	CASSLVVAGGYEQYF	TGCGCCAGCAGCTTGGTGGTAGCGGGGGGCTACGAGCAGTACTTC
14	-	-	TRBJ2-1	TRBV7-6	CASSLIAEGNEQFF	TGTGCCAGCAGCTTAATAGCGGAGGGGAATGAGCAGTTCTTC
14	-	-	TRBJ1-5	TRBV19	CASNNRTVFQPQHF	TGTGCCAGTAACAACCGGACAGTTTTTCAGCCCCAGCATTTT
16	-	-	TRBJ1-2	TRBV6-8	CASSRSTGFGNYGYTF	TGTGCCAGCAGCCGTTCGACAGGTTTCGGGAACTATGGCTACACCTTC
14	-	-	TRBJ1-4	TRBV11-3	CASSPPGTNEKLFF	TGTGCCAGCAGCCCCCCGGGGACTAATGAAAAACTGTTTTTT
15	-	-	TRBJ2-2	TRBV19	CASIRRGANTGELFF	TGTGCCAGTATAAGGAGGGGAGCGAACACCGGGGAGCTGTTTTTT
14	-	TRBD1	TRBJ1-5	TRBV19	CASSSGQGNQPQHF	TGTGCCAGTAGTTCTGGACAGGGCAATCAGCCCCAGCATTTT
14	-	-	TRBJ1-6	TRBV11-3	CASSFGVNNSPLHF	TGTGCCAGCAGCTTTGGTGTAAATAATTCACCCCTCCACTTT
16	-	TRBD2	TRBJ2-5	TRBV11-3	CASSLGLAGGQETQYF	TGTGCCAGCAGCCTCGGACTAGCGGGAGGGCAAGAGACCCAGTACTTC
13	-	-	TRBJ1-1	TRBV30	CAWSHSANTEAFF	TGTGCCTGGAGTCACAGTGCGAACACTGAAGCTTTCTTT
15	-	-	TRBJ1-1	TRBV19	CASSIGGQMNTEAFF	TGTGCCAGTAGTATTGGGGGGCAAATGAACACTGAAGCTTTCTTT
18	once	TRBD1	TRBJ1-5	TRBV10-3	CAISESSGGKAGNQPQHF	TGTGCCATCAGTGAGTCGTCAGGGGGCAAGGCTGGCAATCAGCCCCAGCATTTT
13	-	-	TRBJ1-2	TRBV4-2	CASSFRGNYGYTF	TGTGCCAGCAGCTTTCGAGGAAACTATGGCTACACCTTC
14	-	-	TRBJ1-2	TRBV7-7	CASSSLRRSYGYTF	TGTGCCAGCAGCTCCCTCCGCCGAAGCTATGGCTACACCTTC
15	-	TRBD1	TRBJ2-2	TRBV19	CASSMTGTNTGELFF	TGTGCCAGTAGTATGACAGGGACGAACACCGGGGAGCTGTTTTTT
16	-	TRBD2	TRBJ2-3	TRBV28	CASSLPSGDSTDTQYF	TGTGCCAGCAGTTTGCCTAGCGGGGATTCCACAGATACGCAGTATTTT
16	-	TRBD1	TRBJ1-6	TRBV28	CASRNIRDSLYSPLHF	TGTGCCAGCAGAAACATCCGGGACAGCCTGTATTCACCCCTCCACTTT
15	-	-	TRBJ1-5	TRBV1	CASSQGTGINQPQHF	TGCGCCAGCAGCCAAGGGACAGGGATTAATCAGCCCCAGCATTTT
18	-	-	TRBJ1-5	TRBV15	CATSRDRTGFSLHQPQHF	TGTGCCACCAGCAGAGACAGAACAGGGTTCTCGTTGCATCAGCCCCAGCATTTT
15	-	TRBD1	TRBJ2-2	TRBV6-8	CASRWTGGFAGELFF	TGTGCCAGCAGGTGGACAGGGGGTTTCGCCGGGGAGCTGTTTTTT
15	-	-	TRBJ1-1	TRBV6-8	CASSPWDRANTEAFF	TGTGCCAGCAGTCCGTGGGACCGGGCGAACACTGAAGCTTTCTTT
15	-	TRBD1	TRBJ1-1	TRBV28	CASSVPGTGYNEAFF	TGTGCCAGCAGTGTCCCCGGGACAGGGTACAATGAAGCTTTCTTT
12	-	-	TRBJ1-2	TRBV6-8	CASSPHLYGYTF	TGTGCCAGCAGCCCACACCTTTATGGCTACACCTTC
15	-	-	TRBJ2-5	TRBV7-5	CASSQGIGVEETQYF	TGTGCCAGCAGCCAAGGAATAGGGGTGGAAGAGACCCAGTACTTC
14	few	-	TRBJ1-1	TRBV15	CATSRVWGNTEAFF	TGTGCCACCAGCAGAGTATGGGGAAACACTGAAGCTTTCTTT
13	-	-	TRBJ1-3	TRBV6-8	CAISYSSGNTIYF	TGTGCCATCAGTTATAGCTCTGGAAACACCATATATTTT
17	-	-	TRBJ2-5	TRBV6-8	CATGEIGRRVTGETQYF	TGTGCCACAGGGGAAATAGGCAGGAGAGTTACGGGGGAGACCCAGTACTTC
16	-	TRBD1	TRBJ2-5	TRBV11-3	CASRKYRGEREETQYF	TGTGCCAGCAGGAAGTACAGGGGCGAGAGAGAAGAGACCCAGTACTTC
14	once	-	TRBJ1-4	TRBV6-8	CASRARGLSEKLFF	TGTGCCAGCAGAGCCCGGGGTCTTAGTGAAAAACTGTTTTTT
13	-	TRBD1	TRBJ1-2	TRBV6-8	CASSQTGNYGYTF	TGTGCCAGCAGCCAGACAGGGAACTATGGCTACACCTTC
15	-	-	TRBJ1-1	TRBV6-8	CASSEGLQGTAEAFF	TGTGCCAGCAGTGAGGGCCTGCAGGGGACCGCTGAAGCTTTCTTT
15	-	TRBD2	TRBJ2-3	TRBV15	CATSLEGSRGDTQYF	TGTGCCACCAGCCTTGAAGGGTCGCGGGGGGATACGCAGTATTTT
19	-	TRBD2	TRBJ2-5	TRBV6-8	CASSYSRLVPGLAQETQYF	TGTGCCAGCAGTTACTCGCGACTAGTCCCCGGACTAGCGCAAGAGACCCAGTACTTC
16	-	-	TRBJ1-3	TRBV6-8	CASSQPGGLSGNTIYF	TGTGCCAGCAGCCAGCCGGGGGGTCTCTCTGGAAACACCATATATTTT
15	-	-	TRBJ2-5	TRBV14	CASSQPTWPQETQYF	TGTGCCAGCAGCCAACCGACTTGGCCCCAAGAGACCCAGTACTTC
17	-	-	TRBJ1-1	TRBV23-1	CASSQDRVSGMNTEAFF	TGCGCCAGCAGCCAAGATCGGGTCTCCGGGATGAACACTGAAGCTTTCTTT
17	-	-	TRBJ2-7	TRBV5-1	CASSLGIVQGWTSEQYF	TGCGCCAGCAGCTTGGGAATCGTACAGGGGTGGACTAGCGAGCAGTACTTC